This TCR beta chain appears in the sequencing data of a study of post-analysis software for immune sequencing data. Study overall: Some patients lacked subtype; others had relapsing-remitting, secondary progressive or progressive-relapsing disease.

TCR beta cDNA libraries had unique molecular identifiers. Input of about 0.9 to 10 million T cells yielded 400,000 to 550,000 cDNA molecules. Using its own MiXCR run on the PCR reads, TCRdb lists one record per CDR3 protein. Of 350,000 to 450,000 distinct CDR3 sequences in the sample, about 39% are singletons; the top ten hold around 8%. Comments on this clonotype: Its antigen is not known.

Findings and limits, study-wide: Multiple sclerosis was associated with a significant reduction in normalized Chao1 diversity relative to controls. Among a handful of TRBV segments more frequent in patients than controls were TRBV5-6, TRBV5-1 and TRBV20-1. Samples from a shared batch, those prepared together, strongly co-clustered by F measure.

CDR3 length equals 17 residues. The germline V gene encodes CDR1 DFQATT and CDR2 SNEGSKA (reference sequence). Trimming stripped 3 bases from V and 0 bases from J, with 18 bases between. The TCR was taken from a girl aged 2 to 9 with multiple sclerosis. The chain is built from TRBV20-1 and TRBJ2-1; D possibly corresponds to TRBD2 (6 bases). Material: blood. CDR3 bases: TGCAGTGCTAGTTCGGAGCTAGCGCCGAGCTCCTACAATGAGCAGTTCTTC. It codes for CSASSELAPSSYNEQFF.